This entry lists 21 T cell receptor beta chains sequenced from one sample in a study of blood T cell repertoires in COVID-19. Assay: immunoSEQ multiplex PCR; the TCRdb copy retains only in-frame clones and omits some. The sample consists of roughly 140,000 clones, 75% to 85% of them appearing once. The material sequenced was peripheral blood. All receptors derive from a man in his 60s with active or convalescent COVID-19.

Here the CDR3 DNA reads TGTGCCAGCAGTTTATACCGGGGAGGGAACTATGGCTACACCTTC. This codes for CASSLYRGGNYGYTF. The chain is built from TRBV28 and TRBJ1-2; D is unclear. The germline gives CDR1 MDHEN, CDR2 SYDVKM. CDR3 length: 15 amino acids. The V and J ends lost 1 base and 2 bases respectively, with 11 bases between them.

This clone has a single count. V and J are TRBV11-3 and TRBJ2-1, with D possibly being TRBD1 (6 bases). V shed 4 bases and J shed 1 base, with 14 bases lying between them. Germline V gene data show CDR1 as SGHNT and CDR2 as YENEEA. This CDR3 contains 16 residues. The CDR3 sequence: CASSSAGTLSYNEQFF. In nucleotides, the CDR3 is TGTGCCAGCAGCTCAGCCGGGACATTATCCTACAATGAGCAGTTCTTC.

This clone was recorded a few times. V is TRBV7-8 and J is TRBJ1-1, with a possible D match to TRBD1 (6 bases). The CDR3 runs to 14 residues. CDR1 and CDR2 (germline): SGHVS, FQNEAQ. Trimming removed 8 bases at V and 5 bases at J, with 18 bases between. CDR3 nucleotide sequence: TGTGCCAGCCGGGCAGGGGTGGGGAATACTGAAGCTTTCTTT. Translated: CASRAGVGNTEAFF.

This clone was seen only a few times. CDR3: CASSSGAGGIGELFF. The CDR3 nucleotides read TGTGCCAGCAGTTCCGGGGCGGGAGGAATCGGGGAGCTGTTTTTT. This chain connects TRBV2 to TRBJ2-2; 8 positions agree with TRBD2. CDR1 is SNHLY and CDR2 is FYNNEI in the germline V gene. This CDR3 is 15 amino acids long. J gave up 7 bases and V 5 bases, and 9 bases lay outside the gene matches.

The chain joins TRBV19 to TRBJ1-3; D remains ambiguous. V lost 4 bases and J lost 3, with 10 bases in between. CDR1 and CDR2 (germline): LNHDA, SQIVND (reference sequence). CDR3 length: 14 residues. DNA for the CDR3: TGTGCCAGTAGTACTACTATCGATGGAAACACCATATATTTT. This codes for CASSTTIDGNTIYF.

The chain links TRBV3-1 (or the pseudogene TRBV3-2) to TRBJ1-2; no reliable D call. The germline V and J ends were trimmed by 4 bases and 5 bases, with 8 bases remaining between them. Germline V CDR1 and CDR2: LGHDT, YNNKEL (reference sequence). CDR3 length: 12 residues. CDR3 nucleotides: TGTGCCAGCAGCCCGGGTCGGTATGGCTACACCTTC. As protein: CASSPGRYGYTF.

The V call is TRBV4-1, the J call TRBJ1-3; TRBD1 agrees at 11 bases. With 0 bases clipped from V and 4 bases from J, the junction kept 2 bases outside the gene matches. Germline-derived CDR1 and CDR2 are MGHRA and YSYEKL. The CDR3 is 16 residues long. CDR3 sequence reads: CASSQDGQGAGNTIYF. CDR3 bases: TGCGCCAGCAGCCAAGATGGACAGGGGGCGGGAAACACCATATATTTT.

V and J are TRBV19 and TRBJ2-5; TRBD1 might be the D (6 bases). The germline V gene encodes CDR1 LNHDA and CDR2 SQIVND (reference sequence). Trimming shortened V by 0 bases and J by 7 bases, and 9 bases separated the two germline ends. The CDR3 loop spans 13 amino acids. The DNA for the CDR3 is TGTGCCAGTAGTATAGATGGGGGCGGGACCCAGTACTTC. This sequence encodes CASSIDGGGTQYF.

On this clone: The junction and the germline gene differ at one end; a read error may be behind it. V usage is TRBV7-2 and J usage is TRBJ2-7, with 7 bases fitting TRBD1. This CDR3 spans 13 amino acids. CDR1 SGHTA and CDR2 FQGNSA come from the germline V gene. The CDR3 DNA is TGTGCCAGCAGCTTAATGTTGGGGCAGGGGGTAGACTTC. Translation: CASSLMLGQGVDF.

This sequence joins TRBV4-1 and TRBJ2-1, with 8 positions matching TRBD2. Looked up from germline, CDR1 is MGHRA and CDR2 is YSYEKL. CDR3 length: 16 residues. Trimming took 0 bases from V and 9 from J; bases not matched to a gene: 10. In DNA, the CDR3 is TGCGCCAGCAGCCAAGAGGGGACTAGAGGACGGGTTGAGCAGTTCTTC. It yields the protein CASSQEGTRGRVEQFF.

The chain combines TRBV6-5 with TRBJ2-4, with D possibly TRBD2 on 5 matching bases. The germline V and J ends were trimmed by 4 bases and 6 bases, with 13 bases remaining between them. The CDR3 contains 14 residues. Germline lookup yields CDR1 MNHEY and CDR2 SVGAGI. The CDR3: CASSSRTGGNIQYF. Written as DNA, the CDR3 is TGTGCCAGCAGTTCCCGGACCGGAGGAAACATTCAGTACTTC.

The chain is built from TRBV10-3 and TRBJ2-6; possibly TRBD2 for D (6 bases). With 4 bases removed from V and 0 bases from J, the gap between germline ends came to 19 bases. The CDR3 has 19 amino acids. Germline CDR1 reads ENHRY; CDR2 reads SYGVKD. CDR3 sequence reads: CAISGKGPRGGSGANVLTF. The CDR3 DNA follows: TGTGCCATCAGTGGTAAGGGTCCGCGGGGCGGCTCTGGGGCCAACGTCCTGACTTTC.

The chain links TRBV3-1 (or the pseudogene TRBV3-2) to TRBJ1-6; 7 bases are a match to TRBD1. This CDR3 region has 14 residues. V trimming: 7 bases; J trimming: 7 bases; junction bases outside the gene matches: 7. Germline V CDR1 and CDR2: LGHDT, YNNKEL (reference sequence). In DNA, the CDR3 is TGTGCCAGCAACCCCACAGGGGTAAATTCACCCCTCCACTTT. This codes for CASNPTGVNSPLHF.

This clone has only one observation. The chain uses TRBV4-1 and TRBJ2-1; D gene ambiguous. Trimming removed 4 bases from V and 9 bases from J, with 7 bases in between. Germline V CDR1 and CDR2: MGHRA, YSYEKL. The CDR3 covers 11 residues. The CDR3: CASSLPGEQFF. As DNA, the CDR3 is TGCGCCAGCAGCCTCCCCGGTGAGCAGTTCTTC.

This clone has only one observation. The V and J genes are TRBV6-5 and TRBJ1-2; a weak D match, TRBD1 (6 bases). Germline V gene data show CDR1 as MNHEY and CDR2 as SVGAGI. This CDR3 contains 14 residues. Trimming shortened V by 10 bases and J by 1 base, and 16 bases separated the two germline ends. The CDR3 DNA follows: TGTGCCACCGCGGGGGGCGTCCATAACTATGGCTACACCTTC. Its protein product is CATAGGVHNYGYTF.

The chain employs TRBV30 and TRBJ1-1; D unclear. Germline V gives CDR1 GTSNPN, CDR2 SVGIG (reference sequence). The CDR3 is made up of 13 amino acids. Deletions cut 3 bases from V and 5 bases from J, with 13 bases between. CDR3 sequence (DNA): TGTGCCTGGAGCAGGTTCGGTGGGACTGAAGCTTTCTTT. Amino acids: CAWSRFGGTEAFF.

CDR3 protein: CASGRVGRLQYNEQFF. The CDR3, as DNA: TGTGCCAGCGGTAGGGTTGGAAGACTACAATACAATGAGCAGTTCTTC. The genes are TRBV5-6 and TRBJ2-1; D might be TRBD2 (5 bases). Deletions cut 7 bases from V and 4 bases from J, with 21 bases between. This CDR3 contains 16 residues. Per germline, CDR1 SGHDT and CDR2 YYEEEE.

CDR3 sequence: CASSYQGGGTEAFF. The CDR3 DNA reads TGTGCCAGCAGTTACCAGGGCGGAGGGACTGAAGCTTTCTTT. The J gene is TRBJ1-1, the V gene TRBV6-6; the D gene is possibly TRBD1 (5 bases). CDR3 length: 14 residues. The V and J ends lost 2 bases and 5 bases respectively, with 12 bases between them. Per germline, CDR1 MNHNY and CDR2 SVGAGI (reference sequence).

This chain links TRBV10-2 with TRBJ1-2; D remains ambiguous. The CDR3 runs to 13 residues. Deletions cut 3 bases from V and 7 bases from J, with 12 bases between. CDR1 is WSHSY and CDR2 is SAAADI in the germline V gene. The CDR3 nucleotides are TGCGCCAGCAGTGACCCTAAGACAACTGGCTACACCTTC. It codes for CASSDPKTTGYTF.

The chain couples TRBV14 to TRBJ2-3; 12 bases are a match to TRBD2. The junction had 6 bases not matched to a gene; V was cut back by 4 bases and J by 7 bases. CDR3 size: 15 residues. Germline CDR1 and CDR2: SGHDN and FVKESK. The CDR3 DNA reads TGTGCCAGCAGCCCCCTACTAGCGGGGGGTTATACGCAGTATTTT. Amino acids: CASSPLLAGGYTQYF.

The count of this clone is one. This chain links TRBV6-2 or TRBV6-3 with TRBJ1-5; 11 bases fit TRBD1. This CDR3 contains 16 residues. In germline, CDR1 is MNHEY, CDR2 SVGEGT. The junction had 8 bases not matched to a gene; V was cut back by 2 bases and J by 8 bases. CDR3 nucleotides: TGTGCCAGCAGTTACGGGGACGGACAGGGGGCTAAGCCCCAGCATTTT. Residues: CASSYGDGQGAKPQHF.